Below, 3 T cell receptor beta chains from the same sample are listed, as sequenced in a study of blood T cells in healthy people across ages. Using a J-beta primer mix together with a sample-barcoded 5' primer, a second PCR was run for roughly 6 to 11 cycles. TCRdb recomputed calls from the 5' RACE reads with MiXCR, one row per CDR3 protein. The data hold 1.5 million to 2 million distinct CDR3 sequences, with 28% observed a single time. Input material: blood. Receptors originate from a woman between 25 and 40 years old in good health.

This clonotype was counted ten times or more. CDR3 DNA: TGTGCCAGCAGCGTAAGCGGGAGTACAGATACGCAGTATTTT. It encodes CASSVSGSTDTQYF. V and J are TRBV9 and TRBJ2-3; TRBD2 agrees at 8 bases. The CDR3 sequence is 14 residues long. Germline CDR1 reads SGDLS; CDR2 reads YYNGEE. Trimming cost V 1 base and J 3 bases; bases outside gene matches: 1. Together with reference TRBV9 and TRBJ2-3, the CDR3 gives the full variable domain: DSGVTQTPKHLITATGQRVTLRCSPRSGDLSVYWYQQSLDQGLQFLIQYYNGEERAKGNILERFSAQQFPDLHSELNLSSLELGDSALYFCASSVSGSTDTQYFGPGTRLTVL.

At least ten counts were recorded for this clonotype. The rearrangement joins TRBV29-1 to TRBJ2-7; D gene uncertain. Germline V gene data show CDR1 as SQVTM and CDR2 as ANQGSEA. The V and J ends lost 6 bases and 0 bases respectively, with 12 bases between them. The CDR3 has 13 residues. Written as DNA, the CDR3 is TGCAGCGTCCCTGACGCCAACTCCTACGAGCAGTACTTC. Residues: CSVPDANSYEQYF.

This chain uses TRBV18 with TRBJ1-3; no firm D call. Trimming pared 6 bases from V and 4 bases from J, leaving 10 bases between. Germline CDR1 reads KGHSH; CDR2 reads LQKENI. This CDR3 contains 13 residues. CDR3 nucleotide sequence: TGTGCCAGCTCTCCCCGGGTCGGAAACACCATATATTTT. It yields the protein CASSPRVGNTIYF.